One sample yielded the 21 T cell receptor beta chains listed below, sequenced in a study of shared clonotypes between healthy human individuals. Using immunoSEQ multiplex PCR, the repertoire was profiled, and TCRdb retains in-frame clones only, with some absent. The data show hundreds of thousands of clones, 85% to 95% seen once. The naive CD8 population came from CD45RO-negative cells selected for CCR7, without terminally differentiated effector memory CD45RA+ cells. The sequenced sample consisted of naive CD8+ T cells sorted from blood. Every receptor here comes from a woman aged 25-40 years in good health.

The chain is built from TRBV29-1 and TRBJ1-1; the match to TRBD1 covers 8 bases. The V gene end was trimmed by 4 bases and the J gene end by 2 bases; junction bases not matched to a gene: 3. The CDR3 is made up of 13 amino acids. CDR1 is SQVTM and CDR2 is ANQGSEA in the germline V gene. CDR3 in amino acids: CSVGQGTNTEAFF. The CDR3 nucleotides read TGCAGCGTTGGACAGGGGACCAACACTGAAGCTTTCTTT.

The chain uses TRBV5-5 and TRBJ2-7; D might be TRBD2 (6 bases). This CDR3 contains 15 residues. V lost 3 bases and J 0 bases, leaving 13 bases between the germline ends. Germline CDR1 reads SGHKS; CDR2 reads YYEKEE (reference sequence). The CDR3 protein is CASSWGDASSYEQYF. In DNA form, the CDR3 reads TGTGCCAGCAGCTGGGGGGACGCGAGCTCCTACGAGCAGTACTTC.

The rearrangement joins TRBV6-1 to TRBJ2-6; D uncertain. Trimming shortened V by 5 bases and J by 0 bases, and 8 bases separated the two germline ends. Germline CDR1 MNHNS, CDR2 SASEGT. This CDR3 is 15 amino acids long. CDR3 sequence (DNA): TGTGCCAGCAGTCAACATTACTCTGGGGCCAACGTCCTGACTTTC. Translation gives CASSQHYSGANVLTF.

The J gene is TRBJ1-1, the V gene TRBV13; D unclear. V was shortened by 5 bases and J by 1 base, with 11 bases between the two germline ends. Germline CDR1 reads PRHDT; CDR2 reads FYEKMQ (reference sequence). There are 14 residues in the CDR3. The CDR3 bases are TGTGCCAGCAGCCCCCTGGGAGGGAACACTGAAGCTTTCTTT. Translating it yields CASSPLGGNTEAFF.

The chain combines TRBV4-1 with TRBJ2-7; no definite D call. Trimming left V 0 bases short and J 0 bases short, with 9 bases between. The CDR3 consists of 15 residues. CDR1 MGHRA and CDR2 YSYEKL come from the germline V gene. The CDR3 bases are TGCGCCAGCAGCCAAGAGTGGCAGTCCTCCTACGAGCAGTACTTC. Translating it yields CASSQEWQSSYEQYF.

V is TRBV7-9 and J is TRBJ1-3; D unresolved. There are 13 residues in the CDR3. V lost 8 bases and J 0 bases, leaving 8 bases between the germline ends. Germline CDR1 is SEHNR and CDR2 is FQNEAQ (reference sequence). As DNA, the CDR3 is TGTGCCAGCCACTATGGCTCTGGAAACACCATATATTTT. Translating it yields CASHYGSGNTIYF. Drawing the rest from reference TRBV7-9 and TRBJ1-3, the complete variable domain is DTGVSQNPRHKITKRGQNVTFRCDPISEHNRLYWYRQTLGQGPEFLTYFQNEAQLEKSRLLSDRFSAERPKGSFSTLEIQRTEQGDSAMYLCASHYGSGNTIYFGEGSWLTVV.

This chain links TRBV6-4 with TRBJ2-7; no clear D gene. CDR1 is MRHNA, CDR2 SNTAGT, per germline. The germline V and J ends were trimmed by 6 bases and 0 bases, with 12 bases remaining between them. The CDR3 spans 14 residues. CDR3 region: CASRVSVISYEQYF. CDR3 in DNA: TGTGCCAGCAGAGTAAGTGTTATCTCCTACGAGCAGTACTTC.

The gene calls are TRBV4-1 and TRBJ2-7; perhaps D is TRBD1 or TRBD2 (5 bases each). From germline, CDR1 is MGHRA and CDR2 YSYEKL. Trimming took 1 base from V and 2 from J, leaving 15 bases between them. The CDR3 runs to 16 residues. The CDR3 loop reads CASSQAASGPPYEQYF. The CDR3 DNA reads TGCGCCAGCAGCCAAGCGGCGTCGGGACCGCCCTACGAGCAGTACTTC.

J is TRBJ2-3 and V is TRBV27; TRBD2 might be the D (6 bases). The CDR3 runs to 15 residues. The ends were cut back, 4 bases at V and 0 bases at J, with 11 bases in the middle. Germline V gene sequence: CDR1 MNHEY, CDR2 SMNVEV (reference sequence). Written as DNA, the CDR3 is TGTGCCAGCAGTTACCTAGCGAGAAGCACAGATACGCAGTATTTT. The encoded protein is CASSYLARSTDTQYF.

The chain recombines TRBV4-1 with TRBJ2-7; TRBD2 agrees at 16 bases. The junction had 11 bases not matched to a gene; V was cut back by 1 base and J by 5 bases. CDR3 length: 19 amino acids. The V gene's germline CDR1 is MGHRA and CDR2 YSYEKL. The CDR3 DNA reads TGCGCCAGCAGCCAAGTCGGACCGGGACTAGCGGGAGGGAAGCACGAGCAGTACTTC. Its protein is CASSQVGPGLAGGKHEQYF.

This clone has just one count. This chain joins TRBV25-1 and TRBJ1-2; no definite D call. Trimming removed 1 base from V and 3 bases from J, with 9 bases in between. Looked up from germline, CDR1 is MGHDK and CDR2 is SYGVNS. The CDR3 sequence is 14 residues long. CDR3 DNA sequence: TGTGCCAGCAGTGAATTTTTAAGCGACTATGGCTACACCTTC. This translates into CASSEFLSDYGYTF.

This chain uses TRBV18 with TRBJ2-5, with D possibly TRBD1 on 7 matching bases. The length of the CDR3 is 14 residues. Germline V lookup: CDR1 KGHSH, CDR2 LQKENI. V dropped 5 bases and J dropped 3 bases, with 13 bases sitting between them. In nucleotides, the CDR3 is TGTGCCAGCTCAACCCAGGGGGGAGAAGAGACCCAGTACTTC. It encodes CASSTQGGEETQYF. Full variable domain (rest looked up from reference TRBV18 and TRBJ2-5): NAGVMQNPRHLVRRRGQEARLRCSPMKGHSHVYWYRQLPEEGLKFMVYLQKENIIDESGMPKERFSAEFPKEGPSILRIQQVVRGDSAAYFCASSTQGGEETQYFGPGTRLLVL.

This chain joins TRBV7-9 and TRBJ2-3; 7 positions match TRBD1. The CDR3 covers 12 residues. Trimming took 8 bases from V and 4 from J; bases not matched to a gene: 3. Germline CDR1 reads SEHNR; CDR2 reads FQNEAQ (reference sequence). Written as DNA, the CDR3 is TGTGCCAGCGAGGGGGCTGCAGATACGCAGTATTTT. Protein: CASEGAADTQYF.

The rearrangement uses TRBV10-3 and TRBJ1-5; D is ambiguous. In germline, CDR1 is ENHRY, CDR2 SYGVKD. This CDR3 is built from 13 residues. Trimming took off 2 bases at V and 3 bases at J, with 5 bases between the two ends. CDR3 amino acids: CAISEGFNQPQHF. DNA of the CDR3: TGTGCCATCAGTGAGGGGTTCAATCAGCCCCAGCATTTT.

The V and J genes are TRBV6-1 and TRBJ2-7, with D unresolved. The CDR3 covers 15 residues. V lost 1 base to trimming and J lost 0 bases, with 10 bases between them. The germline CDR1 and CDR2 sequences are MNHNS and SASEGT. CDR3 protein: CASSEVRIFSYEQYF. In nucleotides, the CDR3 is TGTGCCAGCAGTGAAGTGCGGATCTTCTCCTACGAGCAGTACTTC.

This clone was seen a single time. The rearrangement joins TRBV4-1 to TRBJ2-6; 7 positions agree with TRBD2. This CDR3 contains 14 residues. The germline CDR1 and CDR2 sequences are MGHRA and YSYEKL. V lost 4 bases, J lost 10 bases, and 7 bases stayed unmatched. The CDR3 coding sequence is TGCGCCAGCAGCCCCCAGGGAGGGCCAAACGTCCTGACTTTC. This gives the protein CASSPQGGPNVLTF.

CDR3 amino acids: CASSTISGRVYNEQFF. The CDR3 DNA follows: TGCGCCAGCAGCACCATAAGCGGGAGGGTTTACAATGAGCAGTTCTTC. The V call is TRBV5-1, the J call TRBJ2-1; 10 nucleotides match TRBD2. Trimming at V came to 4 bases and at J to 4 bases, leaving 8 bases not matched to a gene. This CDR3 has 16 residues. Germline V gene sequence: CDR1 SGHRS, CDR2 YFSETQ.

The chain joins TRBV29-1 to TRBJ1-1; a possible D gene is TRBD1 (5 bases). V dropped 7 bases and J dropped 4 bases, with 25 bases sitting between them. The CDR3 totals 16 residues. Germline V CDR1 and CDR2: SQVTM, ANQGSEA. CDR3 in amino acids: CSALVGWGRLATEAFF. The CDR3 nucleotides read TGCAGCGCCCTCGTGGGGTGGGGGAGGTTGGCCACTGAAGCTTTCTTT.

The chain couples TRBV11-2 to TRBJ2-7, with a possible D match to TRBD1 (7 bases). V was pared by 5 bases and J by 1 base, with 21 bases between. Germline V CDR1 and CDR2: SGHAT, FQNNGV. This CDR3 region has 17 residues. CDR3 DNA sequence: TGTGCCAGCAGCCCTGAGGAGGGGGCGGAGGAGTCCTACGAGCAGTACTTC. This encodes CASSPEEGAEESYEQYF. The complete variable domain, with remaining parts taken from reference TRBV11-2 and TRBJ2-7, reads EAGVAQSPRYKIIEKRQSVAFWCNPISGHATLYWYQQILGQGPKLLIQFQNNGVVDDSQLPKDRFSAERLKGVDSTLKIQPAKLEDSAVYLCASSPEEGAEESYEQYFGPGTRLTVT.

This clone was found once. V gene TRBV4-2 combines with J gene TRBJ2-7; D gene ambiguous. Trimming removed 0 bases from V and 2 bases from J, with 8 bases in between. CDR1 is LGHNA, CDR2 YNFKEQ, per germline. This CDR3 is built from 14 residues. The CDR3 here is CASSQETQTYEQYF. CDR3 DNA: TGTGCCAGCAGCCAAGAGACGCAGACCTACGAGCAGTACTTC.

This rearrangement joins TRBV7-9 to TRBJ2-3, with 11 bases lining up with TRBD2. The germline V gene encodes CDR1 SEHNR and CDR2 FQNEAQ (reference sequence). The CDR3 is made up of 17 amino acids. V shed 5 bases and J 2 bases; nucleotides not matched to a gene: 9. CDR3 bases: TGTGCCAGCAGCCCACGGACTAGCGGGCCGCTCACAGATACGCAGTATTTT. Translation: CASSPRTSGPLTDTQYF.